These T cell receptor beta chains were read from a single sample in a study of control samples from healthy donors and cancer patients. Profiled with immunoSEQ multiplex PCR; TCRdb holds only in-frame clones, not every one. The table includes about 120,000 clones, about nine tenths detected once. What was sequenced was blood. The receptor source for this set is a man in his forties in good health. Both conserved end residues are part of each CDR3. The order of the fields is D gene, J gene, clone size, V gene, CDR3 DNA, CDR3 protein. A D gene is named only where the DNA matches it firmly. The size entry is marked missing in some rows and otherwise reads once, few, many or a size class.

TRBD1,TRBJ2-5,.,TRBV5-1,TGCGCCAGCAGCTCAGGACAGGGTATTTTTGGGCAAGAGACCCAGTACTTC,CASSSGQGIFGQETQYF
TRBD1,TRBJ2-7,.,TRBV12-3/TRBV12-4,TGTGCCAGCAGTTTCGACAGGGTTGGCGAGCAGTACTTC,CASSFDRVGEQYF
.,TRBJ1-1,.,TRBV7-8,TGTGCCAGCAGCAAAACCCCCGCAGGGGCGAACACTGAAGCTTTCTTT,CASSKTPAGANTEAFF
.,TRBJ1-2,.,TRBV4-1,TGCGCCAGCAGCCAAGAGACGCAAGGAAGTGGCTACACCTTC,CASSQETQGSGYTF
TRBD2,TRBJ2-2,once,TRBV27,TGTGCCAGCAGTTTATCGGCTAGCGGGGGGGCCTGGGAGCTGTTTTTT,CASSLSASGGAWELFF
TRBD1,TRBJ2-2,.,TRBV6-5,TGTGCCAGCAGTACAGGGGGCGCGGGTAACGGGGAGCTGTTTTTT,CASSTGGAGNGELFF
TRBD2,TRBJ2-5,.,TRBV5-1,TGCGCCAGCAGCTCCGGGACTAGCGGAGAGACCCAGTACTTC,CASSSGTSGETQYF
.,TRBJ2-2,.,TRBV14,TGTGCCAGCAGCCAAGATAACATCCCCGGGGAGCTGTTTTTT,CASSQDNIPGELFF
.,TRBJ2-6,.,TRBV9,TGTGCCAGCAGCGGAGGGGGGTCCCCGGCTGGGGCCAACGTCCTGACTTTC,CASSGGGSPAGANVLTF
.,TRBJ1-2,few,TRBV24-1,TGTGCCACCAGTGATTTACAGGACTATGGCTACACCTTC,CATSDLQDYGYTF
.,TRBJ1-1,.,TRBV15,TGTGCCACCAGCAATCGACAGAACACTGAAGCTTTCTTT,CATSNRQNTEAFF
.,TRBJ1-6,.,TRBV9,TGTGCCAGCAGCGGAAACCTACAGGGCGGGAATTCACCCCTCCACTTT,CASSGNLQGGNSPLHF
.,TRBJ2-5,few,TRBV30,TGTGCCTGGAGCCTCCTAGTCCAAGAGACCCAGTACTTC,CAWSLLVQETQYF
TRBD1,TRBJ2-1,.,TRBV24-1,TGTGCCACCAGTGACTTGGGACAGGGTTCTGAGAATGAGCAGTTCTTC,CATSDLGQGSENEQFF
TRBD2,TRBJ2-3,.,TRBV29-1,TGCAGCGTAGCGGGGGGGCCGATAGATACGCAGTATTTT,CSVAGGPIDTQYF
.,TRBJ2-6,few,TRBV7-8,TGTGCCAGCAGCTACGGGAGCTCTGGGGCCAACGTCCTGACTTTC,CASSYGSSGANVLTF
.,TRBJ1-2,few,TRBV15,TGTGCCACCAGCAGAGGAAGGGAAGCAAATGGCTACACCTTC,CATSRGREANGYTF
TRBD1,TRBJ1-1,few,TRBV29-1,TGCAGCGCGGGACAGGATGAAGCTTTCTTT,CSAGQDEAFF
TRBD2,TRBJ2-7,.,TRBV30,TGTGCCTGGAGTTCCAGCGGGGAGGGCGAGCAGTACTTC,CAWSSSGEGEQYF
.,TRBJ2-7,.,TRBV9,TGTGCCAGCAGCGTAGCGGGGACCTCCTACGAGCAGTACTTC,CASSVAGTSYEQYF